Listed below are T cell receptor beta chains from one sample, sequenced in a study of shared clonotypes between healthy human individuals. Generated by immunoSEQ multiplex PCR, the TCRdb table keeps only in-frame clones and is missing some. The sample includes around 2,000,000 clones, 85% to 95% of them seen just once. Sample: naive CD8+ T cells from PBMCs. Receptors were obtained from a young man in good health. Some clones in this sample may be carry-over from other donors' samples. CDR3s include the opening cysteine and the closing phenylalanine or tryptophan. D genes are given only for firm matches. Only part of the rows carry a size: once, few, many, or a class if the clone is expanded.

d_call: TRBD2
clone_size: NA
v_call: TRBV6-5
j_call: TRBJ2-1
cdr3_nt: TGTGCCAGCAGTTACTCTAGCGGGAGTGCCTACAATGAGCAGTTCTTC
cdr3_aa: CASSYSSGSAYNEQFF

d_call: TRBD1
clone_size: NA
v_call: TRBV6-7
j_call: TRBJ2-2
cdr3_nt: TGTGCCAGCAGTTTTTACGCAGGGGGCGCTGACACCGGGGAGCTGTTTTTT
cdr3_aa: CASSFYAGGADTGELFF

d_call: TRBD2
clone_size: NA
v_call: TRBV28
j_call: TRBJ2-7
cdr3_nt: TGTGCCAGCAGTTTTAGCGGGTTGAGCTCCTACGAGCAGTACTTC
cdr3_aa: CASSFSGLSSYEQYF

d_call: TRBD1
clone_size: NA
v_call: TRBV4-1
j_call: TRBJ2-1
cdr3_nt: TGCGCCAGCAGCCAAGAGGACAGGGCCCAGTTCTTC
cdr3_aa: CASSQEDRAQFF

d_call: NA
clone_size: NA
v_call: TRBV5-6
j_call: TRBJ1-1
cdr3_nt: TGTGCCAGCAGCTTGTTCAGATCGAGGGGATCAAACACTGAAGCTTTCTTT
cdr3_aa: CASSLFRSRGSNTEAFF

d_call: TRBD1
clone_size: NA
v_call: TRBV6-6
j_call: TRBJ2-7
cdr3_nt: TGTGCCAGCAGTTACATTCAGGGGGACTACGAGCAGTACTTC
cdr3_aa: CASSYIQGDYEQYF

d_call: TRBD2
clone_size: NA
v_call: TRBV27
j_call: TRBJ2-7
cdr3_nt: TGTGCCAGCAGTCTAAACCCTAGCGGAGAAGAGCAGTACTTC
cdr3_aa: CASSLNPSGEEQYF

d_call: TRBD1
clone_size: NA
v_call: TRBV28
j_call: TRBJ1-3
cdr3_nt: TGTGCCAGCAGCCCTCGACAGGGCGGTGGAAACACCATATATTTT
cdr3_aa: CASSPRQGGGNTIYF

d_call: NA
clone_size: NA
v_call: TRBV6-1
j_call: TRBJ2-7
cdr3_nt: TGTGCCAGCAGAAGCGTAAACTACGAGCAGTACTTC
cdr3_aa: CASRSVNYEQYF

d_call: NA
clone_size: once
v_call: TRBV30
j_call: TRBJ2-1
cdr3_nt: TGTGCCTGGGGGAGTGGATCCAATGAGCAGTTCTTC
cdr3_aa: CAWGSGSNEQFF

d_call: NA
clone_size: NA
v_call: TRBV6-1
j_call: TRBJ1-2
cdr3_nt: TGTGCCAGCAGTGACTTCCCCTACAGGGTGACTAACTATGGCTACACCTTC
cdr3_aa: CASSDFPYRVTNYGYTF

d_call: NA
clone_size: NA
v_call: TRBV7-9
j_call: TRBJ2-1
cdr3_nt: TGTGCCAGCAGCTTAGTACTTCGGAATGAGCAGTTCTTC
cdr3_aa: CASSLVLRNEQFF

d_call: NA
clone_size: NA
v_call: TRBV28
j_call: TRBJ2-7
cdr3_nt: TGTGCCAGCAGTGGGCTCCAGCTGAACTACGAGCAGTACTTC
cdr3_aa: CASSGLQLNYEQYF

d_call: NA
clone_size: NA
v_call: TRBV11-3
j_call: TRBJ2-3
cdr3_nt: TGTGCCAGCAGCTCCTCGACAGAAAACACAGATACGCAGTATTTT
cdr3_aa: CASSSSTENTDTQYF

d_call: NA
clone_size: NA
v_call: TRBV27
j_call: TRBJ2-2
cdr3_nt: TGTGCCAGCGGATTTTTGGGGGTGGGGCTGTTTTTT
cdr3_aa: CASGFLGVGLFF

d_call: NA
clone_size: NA
v_call: TRBV20-1
j_call: TRBJ1-1
cdr3_nt: TGCAGTGCTAGGGTGGGTACTGAAGCTTTCTTT
cdr3_aa: CSARVGTEAFF

d_call: TRBD2
clone_size: NA
v_call: TRBV9
j_call: TRBJ2-7
cdr3_nt: TGTGCCAGCAGCGTTACTAGCGGGAGGGCCATCGGCAACGAGCAGTACTTC
cdr3_aa: CASSVTSGRAIGNEQYF

d_call: TRBD2
clone_size: NA
v_call: TRBV4-1
j_call: TRBJ2-7
cdr3_nt: TGCGCCAGCAGCCAAGAGCCACTAGCGGCCTACGAGCAGTACTTC
cdr3_aa: CASSQEPLAAYEQYF

d_call: NA
clone_size: NA
v_call: TRBV25-1
j_call: TRBJ2-4
cdr3_nt: TGTGCCAGCAGTGATGAGCCAAGAGGGGTAAACATTCAGTACTTC
cdr3_aa: CASSDEPRGVNIQYF

d_call: TRBD1
clone_size: NA
v_call: TRBV5-4
j_call: TRBJ2-7
cdr3_nt: TGTGCCAGCAGCCGGGACAGGAGCTCCTACGAGCAGTACTTC
cdr3_aa: CASSRDRSSYEQYF

d_call: NA
clone_size: NA
v_call: TRBV11-2
j_call: TRBJ2-3
cdr3_nt: TGTGCCAGCAGCTCCCACCGAGATACGCAGTATTTT
cdr3_aa: CASSSHRDTQYF

d_call: NA
clone_size: NA
v_call: TRBV27
j_call: TRBJ1-1
cdr3_nt: TGTGCCAGCAGTTTAGTGGGGGGGAACCCGAACACTGAAGCTTTCTTT
cdr3_aa: CASSLVGGNPNTEAFF

d_call: TRBD1
clone_size: NA
v_call: TRBV4-1
j_call: TRBJ1-1
cdr3_nt: TGCGCCAGCAGCCAAGACCGGGACAGGTACACTGAAGCTTTCTTT
cdr3_aa: CASSQDRDRYTEAFF

d_call: NA
clone_size: NA
v_call: TRBV2
j_call: TRBJ2-5
cdr3_nt: TGTGCCAGCAGTGAAGTTTCTAGGATAGAGACCCAGTACTTC
cdr3_aa: CASSEVSRIETQYF

d_call: NA
clone_size: NA
v_call: TRBV7-9
j_call: TRBJ2-7
cdr3_nt: TGTGCCAGCAGCTTAGCCACCTACGAGCAGTACTTC
cdr3_aa: CASSLATYEQYF

d_call: NA
clone_size: NA
v_call: TRBV19
j_call: TRBJ2-2
cdr3_nt: TGTGCCAGTAGTATACATGCGGGTCCGAACACCGGGGAGCTGTTTTTT
cdr3_aa: CASSIHAGPNTGELFF

d_call: NA
clone_size: NA
v_call: TRBV19
j_call: TRBJ1-1
cdr3_nt: TGTGCCAGTAGCCCAGTTAGGGCAGGCATGAACACTGAAGCTTTCTTT
cdr3_aa: CASSPVRAGMNTEAFF

d_call: TRBD2
clone_size: NA
v_call: TRBV7-9
j_call: TRBJ2-1
cdr3_nt: TGTGCCAGCAGCTTCTTACCAACTAGCGGGAAGACTATAAATGAGCAGTTCTTC
cdr3_aa: CASSFLPTSGKTINEQFF

d_call: NA
clone_size: NA
v_call: TRBV29-1
j_call: TRBJ2-1
cdr3_nt: TGCAGCGTTGAGCAGGGTGTGTTGAACAATGAGCAGTTCTTC
cdr3_aa: CSVEQGVLNNEQFF

d_call: NA
clone_size: NA
v_call: TRBV10-3
j_call: TRBJ1-3
cdr3_nt: TGTGCCATCAGTGAGTGGGGCACGATCTCGTGGGACACCATATATTTT
cdr3_aa: CAISEWGTISWDTIYF

d_call: TRBD2
clone_size: once
v_call: TRBV27
j_call: TRBJ2-5
cdr3_nt: TGTGCCAGCAGTTTACTACGCCCTAGCGGGATAGGGGAGACCCAGTACTTC
cdr3_aa: CASSLLRPSGIGETQYF